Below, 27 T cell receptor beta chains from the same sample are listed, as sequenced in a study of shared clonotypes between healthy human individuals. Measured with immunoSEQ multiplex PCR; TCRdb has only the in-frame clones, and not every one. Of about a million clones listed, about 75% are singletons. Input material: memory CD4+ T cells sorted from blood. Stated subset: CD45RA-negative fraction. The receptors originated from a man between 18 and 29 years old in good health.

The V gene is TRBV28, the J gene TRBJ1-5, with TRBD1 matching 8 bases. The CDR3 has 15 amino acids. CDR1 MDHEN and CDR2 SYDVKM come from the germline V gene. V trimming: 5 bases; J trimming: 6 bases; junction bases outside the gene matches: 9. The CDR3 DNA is TGTGCCAGCAGTCCCATGGACAGGGACCGTCAGCCCCAGCATTTT. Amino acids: CASSPMDRDRQPQHF.

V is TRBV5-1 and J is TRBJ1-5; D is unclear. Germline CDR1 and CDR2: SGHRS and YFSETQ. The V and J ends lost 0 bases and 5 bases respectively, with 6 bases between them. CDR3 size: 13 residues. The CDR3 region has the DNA TGCGCCAGCAGCTTGGGGCCCGATCAGCCCCAGCATTTT. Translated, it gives CASSLGPDQPQHF.

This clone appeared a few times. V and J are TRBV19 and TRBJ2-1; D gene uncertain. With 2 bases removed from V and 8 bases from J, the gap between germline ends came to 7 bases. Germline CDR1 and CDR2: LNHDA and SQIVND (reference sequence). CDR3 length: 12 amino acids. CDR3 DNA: TGTGCCAGTAGTATACGGGCGGATGAGCAGTTCTTC. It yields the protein CASSIRADEQFF.

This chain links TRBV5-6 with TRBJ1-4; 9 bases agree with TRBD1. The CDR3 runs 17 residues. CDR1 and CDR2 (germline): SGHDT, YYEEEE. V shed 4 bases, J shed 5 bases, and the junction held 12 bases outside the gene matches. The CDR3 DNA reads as TGTGCCAGCAGCCCCGACAGGGGGGCCGGAGCGAATGAAAAACTGTTTTTT. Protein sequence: CASSPDRGAGANEKLFF. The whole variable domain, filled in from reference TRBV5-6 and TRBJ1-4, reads DAGVTQSPTHLIKTRGQQVTLRCSPKSGHDTVSWYQQALGQGPQFIFQYYEEEERQRGNFPDRFSGHQFPNYSSELNVNALLLGDSALYLCASSPDRGAGANEKLFFGSGTQLSVL.

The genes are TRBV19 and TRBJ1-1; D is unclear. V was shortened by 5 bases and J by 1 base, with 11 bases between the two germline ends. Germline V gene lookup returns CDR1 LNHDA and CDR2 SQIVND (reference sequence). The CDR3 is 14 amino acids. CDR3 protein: CASSSQTSNTEAFF. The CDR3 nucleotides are TGTGCCAGTAGTTCCCAGACCTCGAACACTGAAGCTTTCTTT.

The CDR3 DNA sequence: TGTGCCAGCTCCGCTCCGGGACACTTACCCTACGAGCAGTACTTC. It translates to CASSAPGHLPYEQYF. This chain joins TRBV18 and TRBJ2-7, with D possibly being TRBD1 (6 bases). Trimming removed 6 bases from V and 2 bases from J, with 17 bases in between. The CDR3 covers 15 residues. The germline V gene encodes CDR1 KGHSH and CDR2 LQKENI. Drawing the rest from reference TRBV18 and TRBJ2-7, the complete variable domain is NAGVMQNPRHLVRRRGQEARLRCSPMKGHSHVYWYRQLPEEGLKFMVYLQKENIIDESGMPKERFSAEFPKEGPSILRIQQVVRGDSAAYFCASSAPGHLPYEQYFGPGTRLTVT.

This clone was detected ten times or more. As DNA, the CDR3 is TGTGCCAGCAGCTTAGTGGCAGTGGGCAAAAACATTCAGTACTTC. It specifies CASSLVAVGKNIQYF. The V call is TRBV7-2, the J call TRBJ2-4; D uncertain. CDR1 SGHTA and CDR2 FQGNSA come from the germline V gene. This CDR3 has 15 residues. Trimming took 1 base from V and 3 from J, leaving 10 bases between them.

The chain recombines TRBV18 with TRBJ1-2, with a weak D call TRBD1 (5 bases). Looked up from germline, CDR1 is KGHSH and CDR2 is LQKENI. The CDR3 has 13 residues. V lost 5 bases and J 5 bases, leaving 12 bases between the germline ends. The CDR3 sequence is CASSTIGAYGYTF. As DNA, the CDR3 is TGTGCCAGCTCAACGATAGGGGCTTATGGCTACACCTTC.

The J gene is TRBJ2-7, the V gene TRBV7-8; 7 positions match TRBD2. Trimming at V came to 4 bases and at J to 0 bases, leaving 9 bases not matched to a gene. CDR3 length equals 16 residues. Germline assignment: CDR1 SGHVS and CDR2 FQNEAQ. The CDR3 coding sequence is TGTGCCAGCAGCTCGACCGGGACTACGAGCTCCTACGAGCAGTACTTC. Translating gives CASSSTGTTSSYEQYF.

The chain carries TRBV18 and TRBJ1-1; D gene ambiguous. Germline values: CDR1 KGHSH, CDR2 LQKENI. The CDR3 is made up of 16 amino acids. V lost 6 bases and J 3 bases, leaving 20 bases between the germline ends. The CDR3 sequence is CASSQEFSQRDTEAFF. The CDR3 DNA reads TGTGCCAGCTCCCAGGAATTTTCACAGCGAGACACTGAAGCTTTCTTT.

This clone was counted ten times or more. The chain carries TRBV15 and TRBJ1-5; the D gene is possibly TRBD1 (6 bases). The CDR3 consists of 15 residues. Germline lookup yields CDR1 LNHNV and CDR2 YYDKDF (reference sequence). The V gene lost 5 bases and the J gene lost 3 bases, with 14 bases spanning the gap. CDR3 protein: CATSGETGFNQPQHF. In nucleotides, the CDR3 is TGTGCCACCAGCGGGGAGACAGGATTCAATCAGCCCCAGCATTTT.

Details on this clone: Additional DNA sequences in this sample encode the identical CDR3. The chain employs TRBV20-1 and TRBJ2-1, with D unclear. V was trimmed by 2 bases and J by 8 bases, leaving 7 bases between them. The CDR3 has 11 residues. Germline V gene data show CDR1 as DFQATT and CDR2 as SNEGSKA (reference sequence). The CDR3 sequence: CSARPWDEQFF. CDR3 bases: TGCAGTGCTAGACCCTGGGATGAGCAGTTCTTC.

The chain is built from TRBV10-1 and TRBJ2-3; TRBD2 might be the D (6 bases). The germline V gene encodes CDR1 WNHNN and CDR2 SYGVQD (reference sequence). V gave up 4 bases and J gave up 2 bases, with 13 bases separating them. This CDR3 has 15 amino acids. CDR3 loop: CASSASAIVTDTQYF. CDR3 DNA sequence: TGCGCCAGCAGTGCTAGCGCGATAGTCACAGATACGCAGTATTTT.

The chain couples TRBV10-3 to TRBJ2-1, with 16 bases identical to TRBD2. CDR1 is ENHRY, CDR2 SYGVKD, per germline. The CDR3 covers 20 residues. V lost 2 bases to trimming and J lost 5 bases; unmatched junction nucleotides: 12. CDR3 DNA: TGTGCCATCAGTGAGGCGACCGGGACTAGCGGGAGGGCCCTCGACAATGAGCAGTTCTTC. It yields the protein CAISEATGTSGRALDNEQFF.

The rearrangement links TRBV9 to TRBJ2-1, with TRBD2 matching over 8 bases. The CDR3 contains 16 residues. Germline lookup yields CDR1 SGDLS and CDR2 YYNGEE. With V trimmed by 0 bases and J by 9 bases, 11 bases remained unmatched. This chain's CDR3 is CASSVADSGKWGEQFF. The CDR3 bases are TGTGCCAGCAGCGTAGCTGATAGCGGGAAATGGGGTGAGCAGTTCTTC. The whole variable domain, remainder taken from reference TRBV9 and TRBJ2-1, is DSGVTQTPKHLITATGQRVTLRCSPRSGDLSVYWYQQSLDQGLQFLIQYYNGEERAKGNILERFSAQQFPDLHSELNLSSLELGDSALYFCASSVADSGKWGEQFFGPGTRLTVL.

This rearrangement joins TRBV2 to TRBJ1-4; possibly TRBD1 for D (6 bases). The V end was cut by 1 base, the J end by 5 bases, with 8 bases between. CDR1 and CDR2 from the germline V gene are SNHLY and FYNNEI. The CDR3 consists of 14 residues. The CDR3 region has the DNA TGTGCCAGCAGTGAAGGGACAGCGAATGAAAAACTGTTTTTT. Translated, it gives CASSEGTANEKLFF.

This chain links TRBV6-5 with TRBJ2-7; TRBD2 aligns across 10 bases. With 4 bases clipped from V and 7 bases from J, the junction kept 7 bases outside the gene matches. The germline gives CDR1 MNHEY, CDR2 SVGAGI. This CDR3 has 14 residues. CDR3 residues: CASSSGLALGEQYF. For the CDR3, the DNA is TGTGCCAGCAGTTCGGGACTAGCGTTGGGGGAGCAGTACTTC.

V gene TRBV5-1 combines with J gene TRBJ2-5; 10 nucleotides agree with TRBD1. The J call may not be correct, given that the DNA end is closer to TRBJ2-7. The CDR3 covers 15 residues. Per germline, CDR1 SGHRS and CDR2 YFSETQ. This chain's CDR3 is CASRMGQGSTYEQYF. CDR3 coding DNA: TGCGCCAGCAGAATGGGACAGGGGTCGACCTACGAGCAGTACTTC.

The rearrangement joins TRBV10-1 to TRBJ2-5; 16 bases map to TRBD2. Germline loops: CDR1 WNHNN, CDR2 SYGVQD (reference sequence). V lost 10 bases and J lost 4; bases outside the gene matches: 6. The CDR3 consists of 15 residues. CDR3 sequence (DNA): TGCGCCATCCCGGGACTAGCGGGAGGGCCAGAGACCCAGTACTTC. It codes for CAIPGLAGGPETQYF.

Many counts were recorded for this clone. CDR3 coding DNA: TGTGCCAGCAGGACCGGGAACACTGAAGCTTTCTTT. Residues: CASRTGNTEAFF. The chain has TRBV25-1 and TRBJ1-1; D remains ambiguous. Germline loops: CDR1 MGHDK, CDR2 SYGVNS. The CDR3 totals 12 residues. Trimming pared 6 bases from V and 1 base from J, leaving 6 bases between.

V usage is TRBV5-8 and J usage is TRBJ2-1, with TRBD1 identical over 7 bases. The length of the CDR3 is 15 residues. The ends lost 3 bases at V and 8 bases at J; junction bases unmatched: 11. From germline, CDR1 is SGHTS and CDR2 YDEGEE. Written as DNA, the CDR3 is TGTGCCAGCAGCTCACAAGGTACAGGGGTCGATGAGCAGTTCTTC. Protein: CASSSQGTGVDEQFF.

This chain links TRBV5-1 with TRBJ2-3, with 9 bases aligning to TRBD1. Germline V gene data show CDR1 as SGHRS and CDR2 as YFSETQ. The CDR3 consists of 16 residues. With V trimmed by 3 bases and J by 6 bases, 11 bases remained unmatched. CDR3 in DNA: TGCGCCAGCAGCTCCGAGGGTACAGGGGGCGCGGATACGCAGTATTTT. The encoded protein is CASSSEGTGGADTQYF.

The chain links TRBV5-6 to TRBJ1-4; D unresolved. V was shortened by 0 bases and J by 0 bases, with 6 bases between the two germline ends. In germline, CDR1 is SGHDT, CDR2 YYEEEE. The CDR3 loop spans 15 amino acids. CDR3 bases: TGTGCCAGCAGCTTGGCGAGTCCAACTAATGAAAAACTGTTTTTT. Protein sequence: CASSLASPTNEKLFF.

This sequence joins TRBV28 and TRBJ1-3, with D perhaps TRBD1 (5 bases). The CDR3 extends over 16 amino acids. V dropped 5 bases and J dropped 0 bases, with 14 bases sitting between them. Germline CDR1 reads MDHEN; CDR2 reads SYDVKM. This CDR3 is CASSKTVFHSGNTIYF. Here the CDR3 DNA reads TGTGCCAGCAGTAAGACAGTCTTCCACTCTGGAAACACCATATATTTT. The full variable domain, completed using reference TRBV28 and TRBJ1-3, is DVKVTQSSRYLVKRTGEKVFLECVQDMDHENMFWYRQDPGLGLRLIYFSYDVKMKEKGDIPEGYSVSREKKERFSLILESASTNQTSMYLCASSKTVFHSGNTIYFGEGSWLTVV.

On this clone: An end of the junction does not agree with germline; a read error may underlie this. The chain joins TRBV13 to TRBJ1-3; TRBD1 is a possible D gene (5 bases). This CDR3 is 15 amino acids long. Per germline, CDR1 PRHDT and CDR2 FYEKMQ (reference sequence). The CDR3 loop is CASSLGAGSGNTIYF. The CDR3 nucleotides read TGTGCCAGCAGCCTAGGCGCAGGGTCTGGAAACACCATATATTTT.

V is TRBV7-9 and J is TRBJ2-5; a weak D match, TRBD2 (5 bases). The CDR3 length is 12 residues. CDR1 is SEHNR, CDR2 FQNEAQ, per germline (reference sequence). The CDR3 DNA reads TGTGCACTCGGGAAATCCGAAGAGACCCAGTACTTC. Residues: CALGKSEETQYF.

The CDR3 spells CASSKGLAGGTAYEQYF. The CDR3 nucleotides are TGTGCCAGCAGCAAGGGACTAGCGGGAGGTACGGCCTACGAGCAGTACTTC. The chain joins TRBV7-9 to TRBJ2-7; 15 positions match TRBD2. The CDR3 is made up of 17 amino acids. The V gene end was trimmed by 5 bases and the J gene end by 2 bases; junction bases not matched to a gene: 7. Germline loops: CDR1 SEHNR, CDR2 FQNEAQ (reference sequence).